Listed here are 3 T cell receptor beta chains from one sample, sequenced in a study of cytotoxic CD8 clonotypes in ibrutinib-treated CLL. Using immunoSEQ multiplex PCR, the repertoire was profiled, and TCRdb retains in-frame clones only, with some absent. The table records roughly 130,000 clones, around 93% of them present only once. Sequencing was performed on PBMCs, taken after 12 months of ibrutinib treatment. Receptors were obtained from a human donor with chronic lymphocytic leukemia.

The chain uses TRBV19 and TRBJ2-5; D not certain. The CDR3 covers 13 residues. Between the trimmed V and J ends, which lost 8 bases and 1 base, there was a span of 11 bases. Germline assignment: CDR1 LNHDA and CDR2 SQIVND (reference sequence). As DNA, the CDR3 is TGTGCCAGTCGACGTAAGGGCCAAGAGACCCAGTACTTC. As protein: CASRRKGQETQYF.

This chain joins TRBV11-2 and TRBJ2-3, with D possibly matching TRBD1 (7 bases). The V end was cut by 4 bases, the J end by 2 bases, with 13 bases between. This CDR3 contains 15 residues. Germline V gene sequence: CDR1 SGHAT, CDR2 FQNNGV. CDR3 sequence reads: CASSSQGGHTDTQYF. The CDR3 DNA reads TGTGCCAGCAGCTCCCAGGGGGGTCACACAGATACGCAGTATTTT.

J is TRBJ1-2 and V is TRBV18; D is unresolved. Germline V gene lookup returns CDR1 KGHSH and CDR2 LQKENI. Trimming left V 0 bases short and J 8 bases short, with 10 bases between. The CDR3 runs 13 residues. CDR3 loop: CASSPPGIVGYTF. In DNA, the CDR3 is TGTGCCAGCTCACCACCGGGAATTGTGGGCTACACCTTC.